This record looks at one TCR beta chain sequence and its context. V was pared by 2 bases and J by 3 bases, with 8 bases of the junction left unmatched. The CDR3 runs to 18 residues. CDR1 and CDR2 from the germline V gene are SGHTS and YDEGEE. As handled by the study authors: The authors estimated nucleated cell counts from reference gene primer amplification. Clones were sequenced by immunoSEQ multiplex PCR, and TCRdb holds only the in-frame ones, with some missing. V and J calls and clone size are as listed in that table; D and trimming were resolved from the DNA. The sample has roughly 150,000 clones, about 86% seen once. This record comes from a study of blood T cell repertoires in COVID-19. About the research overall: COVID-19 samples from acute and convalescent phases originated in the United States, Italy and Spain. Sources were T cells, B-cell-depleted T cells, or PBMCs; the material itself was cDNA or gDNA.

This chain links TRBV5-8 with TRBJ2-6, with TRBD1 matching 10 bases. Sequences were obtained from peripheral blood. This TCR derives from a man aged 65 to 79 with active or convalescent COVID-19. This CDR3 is CASSFRDRGLSGANVLTF. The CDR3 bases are TGTGCCAGCAGCTTCCGGGACAGGGGTTTAAGTGGGGCCAACGTCCTGACTTTC.